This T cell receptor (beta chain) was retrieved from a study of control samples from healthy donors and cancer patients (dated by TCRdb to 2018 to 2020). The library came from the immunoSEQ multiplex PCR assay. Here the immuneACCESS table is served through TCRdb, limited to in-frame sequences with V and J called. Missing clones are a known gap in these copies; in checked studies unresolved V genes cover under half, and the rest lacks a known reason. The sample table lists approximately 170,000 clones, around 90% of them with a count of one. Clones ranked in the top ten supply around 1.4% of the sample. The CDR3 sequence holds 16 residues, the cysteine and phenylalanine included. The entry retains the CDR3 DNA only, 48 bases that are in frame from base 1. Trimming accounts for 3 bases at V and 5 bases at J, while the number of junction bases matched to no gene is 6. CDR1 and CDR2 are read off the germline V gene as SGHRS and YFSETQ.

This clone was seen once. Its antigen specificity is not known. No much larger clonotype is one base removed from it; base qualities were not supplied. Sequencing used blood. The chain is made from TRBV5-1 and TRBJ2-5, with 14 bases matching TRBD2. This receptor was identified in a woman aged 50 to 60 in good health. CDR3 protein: CASSWGTSGSGETQYF. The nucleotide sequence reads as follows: TGCGCCAGCAGCTGGGGGACTAGCGGGAGTGGGGAGACCCAGTACTTC.